A single sample gave rise to the 26 T cell receptor beta chains below, sequenced in a study of blood T cells in healthy people across ages. A second PCR of about 6 to 11 cycles used a sample-barcoded 5' primer and a J-beta primer mix. Via MiXCR, TCRdb re-called the 5' RACE reads, giving one row per CDR3 protein. The profile shows about 1.4 million distinct CDR3 sequences, around 59% of them singletons. Source material: blood. These receptors originate from a man younger than 35 in good health.

The V and J genes are TRBV10-1 and TRBJ2-3; D is perhaps TRBD2 (6 bases). The V end was cut by 4 bases, the J end by 7 bases, with 9 bases between. The CDR3 is made up of 12 amino acids. CDR1 and CDR2 from the germline V gene are WNHNN and SYGVQD (reference sequence). CDR3 residues: CASSGDSYTQYF. CDR3 DNA: TGCGCCAGCAGTGGGGACTCCTATACGCAGTATTTT.

The chain is built from TRBV20-1 and TRBJ2-3, with D possibly being TRBD2 (6 bases). CDR3 size: 13 residues. Germline V lookup: CDR1 DFQATT, CDR2 SNEGSKA (reference sequence). V was pared by 6 bases and J by 2 bases, with 12 bases between. The CDR3 DNA reads TGCAGTGCCCTGGACTATCCCACAGATACGCAGTATTTT. This gives the protein CSALDYPTDTQYF.

This chain links TRBV3-1 with TRBJ2-3; TRBD2 might be the D (5 bases). CDR3 size: 16 residues. Germline values: CDR1 LGHDT, CDR2 YNNKEL (reference sequence). Trimming removed 5 bases from V and 3 bases from J, with 18 bases in between. CDR3 coding DNA: TGTGCCAGCAGCACACTAAGCGGACCTGGGACAGATACGCAGTATTTT. It yields the protein CASSTLSGPGTDTQYF.

The chain recombines TRBV3-1 with TRBJ2-1; D perhaps matches TRBD1 (5 bases). Germline lookup yields CDR1 LGHDT and CDR2 YNNKEL (reference sequence). This CDR3 comprises 16 residues. V was clipped by 3 bases and J by 0 bases, with 12 bases between them. The CDR3 nucleotides are TGTGCCAGCAGCCACAAGGGGAATCCCTCCTACAATGAGCAGTTCTTC. It yields the protein CASSHKGNPSYNEQFF.

This clonotype was picked up a small number of times. The chain couples TRBV5-1 to TRBJ2-3, with 9 bases that match TRBD1. Trimming cost V 0 bases and J 7 bases; bases outside gene matches: 6. Germline V gives CDR1 SGHRS, CDR2 YFSETQ. The CDR3 contains 15 residues. CDR3 region: CASSLETGGRNTQYF. The CDR3 DNA is TGCGCCAGCAGCTTGGAGACAGGGGGACGGAATACGCAGTATTTT.

The table lists this clonotype with a count of one. The chain employs TRBV5-1 and TRBJ2-7; 9 positions match TRBD2. The CDR3 has 16 residues. J gave up 3 bases and V 0 bases, and 7 bases lay outside the gene matches. Germline loops: CDR1 SGHRS, CDR2 YFSETQ. The CDR3 bases are TGCGCCAGCAGCTTGGCGGAAGGACTAGCGAACTACGAGCAGTACTTC. It yields the protein CASSLAEGLANYEQYF.

The rearrangement uses TRBV9 and TRBJ2-5; TRBD1 matches at 7 bases. Germline CDR1 SGDLS, CDR2 YYNGEE. This CDR3 region has 15 residues. The V and J ends lost 0 bases and 1 base, in that order; junction bases with no gene match: 3. The CDR3 loop is CASSVGQGVQETQYF. CDR3 in DNA: TGTGCCAGCAGCGTAGGGCAGGGGGTCCAAGAGACCCAGTACTTC.

The chain combines TRBV29-1 with TRBJ2-7, with 7 bases matching TRBD1. CDR1 is SQVTM and CDR2 is ANQGSEA in the germline V gene. The CDR3 runs to 13 residues. With V trimmed by 4 bases and J by 7 bases, 10 bases remained unmatched. CDR3 coding DNA: TGCAGCGTTGGGGCTACAGGGGTAGGAGAGCAGTACTTC. It translates to CSVGATGVGEQYF.

This sequence joins TRBV7-9 and TRBJ2-7; 9 nucleotides agree with TRBD2. Germline V CDR1 and CDR2: SEHNR, FQNEAQ (reference sequence). There are 15 residues in the CDR3. J was trimmed by 7 bases and V by 1 base; bases with no gene match: 8. This CDR3 reads CASSLGGRALGEQYF. The DNA of the CDR3 is TGTGCCAGCAGCTTAGGCGGGAGGGCCCTCGGTGAGCAGTACTTC.

This clonotype has only a few counts. The V call is TRBV7-2, the J call TRBJ2-7; D is possibly TRBD1 (5 bases). Germline CDR1 reads SGHTA; CDR2 reads FQGNSA. This CDR3 has 14 residues. V dropped 3 bases and J dropped 2 bases, with 11 bases sitting between them. The CDR3: CASSFFLGAYEQYF. The CDR3 DNA follows: TGTGCCAGCAGCTTTTTCTTAGGGGCCTACGAGCAGTACTTC.

The V call is TRBV4-1, the J call TRBJ2-7, with 14 bases that match TRBD2. CDR3 size: 16 residues. Germline V lookup: CDR1 MGHRA, CDR2 YSYEKL. Trimming at V came to 1 base and at J to 5 bases, leaving 4 bases not matched to a gene. CDR3 region: CASSQGPGLAGDEQYF. Written as DNA, the CDR3 is TGCGCCAGCAGCCAAGGTCCGGGACTAGCGGGAGACGAGCAGTACTTC.

This clonotype was observed a handful of times. V usage is TRBV29-1 and J usage is TRBJ2-7; 9 nucleotides align to TRBD1. V shed 4 bases, J shed 5 bases, and the junction held 15 bases outside the gene matches. Germline V gene lookup returns CDR1 SQVTM and CDR2 ANQGSEA. The CDR3 has 16 amino acids. The CDR3 DNA reads as TGCAGCGTTGTATCCCTCCCGGGACAGGGAATTGACGAGCAGTACTTC. Translated, it gives CSVVSLPGQGIDEQYF.

This clonotype has more than one count but fewer than ten. The chain is built from TRBV20-1 and TRBJ2-7, with TRBD1 identical over 7 bases. V dropped 6 bases and J dropped 3; count of bases not matched to a gene: 8. The CDR3 spans 13 residues. Per the germline V gene, CDR1 is DFQATT and CDR2 is SNEGSKA (reference sequence). The DNA for the CDR3 is TGCAGTGCGCACTGGGACAGACGCTACGAGCAGTACTTC. It is translated as CSAHWDRRYEQYF.

The DNA of the CDR3 is TGTGCCAGCAGCTTAGGGGAAGACACCTATGGCTACACCTTC. Protein product: CASSLGEDTYGYTF. This chain uses TRBV7-9 with TRBJ1-2; D uncertain. The germline V gene encodes CDR1 SEHNR and CDR2 FQNEAQ (reference sequence). The ends were cut back, 1 base at V and 4 bases at J, with 10 bases in the middle. The CDR3 has 14 amino acids.

This clonotype turned up a few times. V is TRBV3-1 and J is TRBJ2-7; D is perhaps TRBD1 or TRBD2 (5 bases each). Trimming stripped 4 bases from V and 6 bases from J, with 19 bases between. The CDR3 totals 15 residues. Germline loops: CDR1 LGHDT, CDR2 YNNKEL (reference sequence). For the CDR3, the DNA is TGTGCCAGCAGCCGGGGGTCGGGCTTCCAATCCGAGCAGTACTTC. Translating gives CASSRGSGFQSEQYF.

This clonotype appeared a single time. J is TRBJ2-1 and V is TRBV7-9, with 7 bases that match TRBD1. The V and J ends lost 6 bases and 2 bases, in that order; junction bases with no gene match: 7. CDR1 is SEHNR, CDR2 FQNEAQ, per germline (reference sequence). The CDR3 is made up of 15 amino acids. The CDR3: CASSFGQAAYNEQFF. DNA for the CDR3: TGTGCCAGCAGTTTTGGACAGGCAGCCTACAATGAGCAGTTCTTC.

This clonotype has more than one count but fewer than ten. The chain employs TRBV7-2 and TRBJ2-3; 15 bases line up with TRBD2. Germline CDR1 reads SGHTA; CDR2 reads FQGNSA. This CDR3 is 18 amino acids long. Trimming removed 5 bases from V and 1 base from J; junction bases left unmatched: 7. CDR3 protein: CASSPGLAGGQGTDTQYF. The CDR3 DNA reads as TGTGCCAGCAGCCCAGGACTAGCGGGAGGGCAAGGCACAGATACGCAGTATTTT.

This chain links TRBV29-1 with TRBJ2-5, with TRBD1 identical over 7 bases. The CDR3 is 13 amino acids. Trimming at V came to 4 bases and at J to 4 bases, leaving 6 bases not matched to a gene. Germline-derived CDR1 and CDR2 are SQVTM and ANQGSEA. CDR3 region: CSVATGRPETQYF. The CDR3 DNA follows: TGCAGCGTTGCGACAGGGCGTCCAGAGACCCAGTACTTC.

Here the CDR3 reads CASSLASGLVVNEQFF. The CDR3 DNA is TGTGCCAGCAGCTTAGCTTCGGGACTAGTAGTCAATGAGCAGTTCTTC. The chain carries TRBV7-2 and TRBJ2-1; 8 bases agree with TRBD2. The V gene's germline CDR1 is SGHTA and CDR2 FQGNSA. J was trimmed by 6 bases and V by 0 bases; bases with no gene match: 7. The CDR3 runs 16 residues.

This clonotype showed up just a few times. The chain combines TRBV7-2 with TRBJ1-1, with D maybe TRBD1 (6 bases). Germline CDR1 is SGHTA and CDR2 is FQGNSA. There are 18 residues in the CDR3. V was clipped by 5 bases and J by 0 bases, with 22 bases between them. The CDR3 DNA reads TGTGCCAGCAGCAAAATCCACCGCCGGGGGCTACTGAACACTGAAGCTTTCTTT. Encoded protein: CASSKIHRRGLLNTEAFF.

V gene TRBV10-3 combines with J gene TRBJ1-6, with 7 positions matching TRBD1. The V and J ends lost 7 bases and 8 bases, in that order; junction bases with no gene match: 5. The CDR3 length is 13 residues. Germline values: CDR1 ENHRY, CDR2 SYGVKD. The DNA of the CDR3 is TGTGCCATCACCCGGGACAGAGATTCACCCCTCCACTTT. This gives the protein CAITRDRDSPLHF.

The chain links TRBV12-3 or TRBV12-4 to TRBJ2-7; no firm D call. With 5 bases removed from V and 3 bases from J, the gap between germline ends came to 11 bases. The CDR3 runs to 13 residues. The CDR3 region is CASSPIDVYEQYF. The DNA for the CDR3 is TGTGCCAGCAGTCCTATAGACGTCTACGAGCAGTACTTC.

V usage is TRBV7-9 and J usage is TRBJ1-1; a weak D match, TRBD1 (5 bases). CDR1 is SEHNR and CDR2 is FQNEAQ in the germline V gene (reference sequence). The CDR3 runs to 15 residues. The V end lost 4 bases, the J end lost 4 bases, and 16 bases lay between the germline ends. CDR3 nucleotides: TGTGCCAGCAGCTATTCTCACGGGGCGATCACTGAAGCTTTCTTT. Its translation is CASSYSHGAITEAFF.

The V and J genes are TRBV29-1 and TRBJ1-1; 8 bases are shared with TRBD1. This CDR3 has 13 residues. V gave up 4 bases and J gave up 7 bases; unmatched junction bases: 8. Germline V CDR1 and CDR2: SQVTM, ANQGSEA. CDR3 protein: CSVGVGQGVEAFF. CDR3 DNA sequence: TGCAGCGTTGGTGTAGGACAGGGCGTTGAAGCTTTCTTT.

The rearrangement links TRBV4-2 to TRBJ2-1, with 14 bases lining up with TRBD2. CDR1 is LGHNA and CDR2 is YNFKEQ in the germline V gene. V was clipped by 1 base and J by 10 bases; unmatched bases: 3. This CDR3 is built from 15 residues. CDR3 DNA: TGTGCCAGCAGCCAAGGACTAGCGGGGGGGATCGAGCAGTTCTTC. As protein: CASSQGLAGGIEQFF.

This clonotype has just a few counts. The chain recombines TRBV12-3 or TRBV12-4 with TRBJ2-4; 9 nucleotides agree with TRBD2. The CDR3 contains 14 residues. The trim removed 3 bases at V and 5 bases at J, leaving 2 bases unmatched. The CDR3 DNA is TGTGCCAGCAGTTTCATAGCGGGAGAAAACATTCAGTACTTC. Translation gives CASSFIAGENIQYF.